This TCR beta chain comes out of a study of technical replicates of blood from several donors. Method: immunoSEQ multiplex PCR; TCRdb's copy keeps in-frame clones and lacks some. The sample carries tens of thousands of clones, 95% recorded once. CDR1 is SGDLS and CDR2 is YYNGEE in the germline V gene. V gave up 0 bases and J gave up 4 bases, with 13 bases separating them. CDR3 length: 15 amino acids. The sequenced material came from T cells isolated from PBMCs. The V gene is TRBV9, the J gene TRBJ1-1; D is undetermined. This sequence originates from a human donor in good health. The CDR3 DNA follows: TGTGCCAGCAGCGTAGTGGTTGGGGAGGGCACTGAAGCTTTCTTT. Translated: CASSVVVGEGTEAFF.